A selection of T cell receptor beta chains follows, all from one sample in a study of T cell responses to AZD1222 COVID-19 vaccine. Clones were sequenced by immunoSEQ multiplex PCR, and TCRdb holds only the in-frame ones, with some missing. The sample shows 95,000 to 110,000 clones, over 80% of them seen only once. Sequencing used peripheral blood, obtained on day 0 of AZD1222 vaccination. All receptors come from an adult in good health. The CDR3 runs from the conserved cysteine through the conserved F or W. The order of the fields is CDR3 length, D gene, J gene, V gene, clone size, CDR3 protein, CDR3 DNA. D genes are given only for firm matches. The size field is filled for only some rows; it gives once, few, many or a size class.

>14|TRBD1|TRBJ2-7|TRBV19|.
CASKFGTGSAEQYF
TGTGCCAGTAAGTTCGGGACAGGGTCGGCCGAGCAGTACTTC
>14|.|TRBJ2-6|TRBV28|.
CASGWGSGANVLTF
TGTGCCAGCGGGTGGGGCTCTGGGGCCAACGTCCTGACTTTC
>15|.|TRBJ1-1|TRBV6-5|.
CASSRQVAMNTEAFF
TGTGCCAGCAGTAGGCAGGTGGCCATGAACACTGAAGCTTTCTTT
>13|.|TRBJ1-5|TRBV9|.
CKVAEHSNQPQHF
TGTAAAGTTGCGGAGCATAGCAATCAGCCCCAGCATTTT
>16|.|TRBJ1-1|TRBV18|.
CASSIQDRLTNTEAFF
TGTGCCAGCTCAATCCAGGATCGGTTGACGAACACTGAAGCTTTCTTT
>15|TRBD1|TRBJ2-3|TRBV7-2|.
CASMITGQHTDTQYF
TGTGCCAGCATGATTACGGGACAGCACACAGATACGCAGTATTTT
>18|TRBD2|TRBJ2-6|TRBV24-1|.
CATSDFTSGTSGANVLTF
TGTGCCACCAGTGATTTTACTAGCGGCACATCTGGGGCCAACGTCCTGACTTTC
>15|TRBD1|TRBJ2-7|TRBV6-5|.
CASSYGTGYSYEQYF
TGTGCCAGCAGCTACGGGACAGGTTACTCCTACGAGCAGTACTTC
>15|.|TRBJ2-6|TRBV19|.
CASQRTDSGANVLTF
TGTGCCAGCCAACGCACGGACTCTGGGGCCAACGTCCTGACTTTC
>12|.|TRBJ2-5|TRBV9|.
CASSPTGETQYF
TGTGCCAGCAGCCCAACAGGAGAGACCCAGTACTTC
>15|TRBD1|TRBJ2-5|TRBV5-1|.
CASSDRDRAGETQYF
TGCGCCAGCAGCGACCGGGACAGGGCAGGAGAGACCCAGTACTTC
>15|TRBD2|TRBJ2-1|TRBV20-1|once
CSASGTSGSINEQFF
TGCAGTGCTAGTGGTACTAGCGGGAGTATCAATGAGCAGTTCTTC
>17|TRBD2|TRBJ2-3|TRBV5-1|.
CASSLGLAGGPQPAQYF
TGCGCCAGCAGCTTAGGACTAGCGGGAGGGCCTCAGCCTGCGCAGTATTTT
>15|TRBD1|TRBJ2-1|TRBV15|.
CATSKGQGAHNEQFF
TGTGCCACCAGCAAAGGACAGGGGGCCCACAATGAGCAGTTCTTC
>13|.|TRBJ1-1|TRBV24-1|.
CATSDFLGSEAFF
TGTGCCACCAGTGATTTTTTGGGGTCCGAAGCTTTCTTT
>13|TRBD1|TRBJ1-2|TRBV6-6|.
CASSYIGGSSYTF
TGTGCCAGCAGTTACATAGGGGGCTCGAGCTACACCTTC
>15|TRBD1|TRBJ2-1|TRBV28|few
CASSLPGGKYNEQFF
TGTGCCAGCAGTCTTCCAGGGGGCAAGTACAATGAGCAGTTCTTC
>15|TRBD2|TRBJ2-1|TRBV28|.
CAIQSGTSEYNEQFF
TGTGCCATCCAATCCGGGACTAGCGAATACAATGAGCAGTTCTTC
>11|TRBD2|TRBJ2-1|TRBV28|.
CASIAGARQFF
TGTGCCAGCATAGCGGGAGCTCGTCAGTTCTTC
>15|TRBD1|TRBJ1-6|TRBV6-6|.
CATPSAAGGNSPLHF
TGTGCCACCCCTTCGGCGGCAGGGGGAAATTCACCCCTCCACTTT
>14|.|TRBJ2-7|TRBV21-1|.
CASKGTAVTDEQYF
TGTGCCAGCAAAGGGACGGCGGTTACCGACGAGCAGTACTTC
>16|.|TRBJ2-4|TRBV7-8|.
CASSTRGLGVKNIQYF
TGTGCCAGCAGCACCCGAGGCCTGGGAGTCAAAAACATTCAGTACTTC
>16|TRBD1|TRBJ2-3|TRBV19|once
CATKAAGTGIIDTQYF
TGTGCCACCAAAGCTGCCGGGACAGGGATCATAGATACGCAGTATTTT
>18|TRBD1|TRBJ1-6|TRBV14|.
CASSQDLGQGSYNSPLHF
TGTGCCAGCAGCCAAGATTTGGGACAGGGCTCCTATAATTCACCCCTCCACTTT
>14|.|TRBJ2-1|TRBV6-5|.
CASSYLISYNEQFF
TGTGCCAGCAGTTATCTAATCTCCTACAATGAGCAGTTCTTC
>14|TRBD1|TRBJ1-4|TRBV28|.
CASRGRGQGEKLFF
TGTGCCAGCAGGGGGAGGGGGCAGGGAGAAAAACTGTTTTTT
>14|.|TRBJ1-6|TRBV30|.
CAWKLSSYNSPLHF
TGTGCCTGGAAACTGAGCTCCTATAATTCACCCCTCCACTTT
>15|.|TRBJ1-1|TRBV7-2|.
CASSFLEGGNTEAFF
TGTGCCAGCAGCTTTTTAGAGGGAGGCAACACTGAAGCTTTCTTT
>11|.|TRBJ2-7|TRBV20-1|.
CSARLAYEQYF
TGCAGTGCTAGGTTAGCTTACGAGCAGTACTTC
>11|.|TRBJ2-1|TRBV27|.
CASSVYNEQFF
TGTGCCAGCAGTGTCTACAATGAGCAGTTCTTC
>16|.|TRBJ2-3|TRBV11-3|.
CASSLDWRGGLDTQYF
TGTGCCAGCAGCTTAGATTGGAGGGGAGGATTAGATACGCAGTATTTT
>12|.|TRBJ1-1|TRBV4-2|.
CASNEGNTEAFF
TGTGCCAGCAATGAGGGGAACACTGAAGCTTTCTTT
>17|TRBD2|TRBJ2-3|TRBV15|few
CATSRGGSGSSTDTQYF
TGTGCCACCAGCAGAGGAGGTAGCGGGTCTAGCACAGATACGCAGTATTTT
>16|TRBD2|TRBJ2-3|TRBV3-1/TRBV3-2|.
CASSPGGLGGTDTQYF
TGTGCCAGCAGCCCGGGGGGTCTCGGCGGCACAGATACGCAGTATTTT
>15|.|TRBJ1-3|TRBV28|.
CASSWGRAGGNTIYF
TGTGCCAGCAGTTGGGGGAGGGCAGGAGGAAACACCATATATTTT
>11|.|TRBJ2-1|TRBV2|.
CASSLYNEQFF
TGTGCCAGCAGTCTTTACAATGAGCAGTTCTTC